Following are 10 T cell receptor beta chains from one sample sequenced in a study of T cell responses to AZD1222 COVID-19 vaccine. Clones were read by immunoSEQ multiplex PCR, and TCRdb kept only the in-frame ones, dropping some. Of under 110,000 clones listed, roughly 90% are singletons. Here the sequenced sample was peripheral blood, taken on day 0 of AZD1222 vaccination. These receptors came from an adult in good health.

The chain has TRBV11-2 and TRBJ2-1; TRBD2 agrees at 9 bases. Germline-derived CDR1 and CDR2 are SGHAT and FQNNGV. V shed 5 bases, J shed 2 bases, and the junction held 13 bases outside the gene matches. The CDR3 has 18 residues. This CDR3 reads CASSPTRVGGRAYNEQFF. The CDR3 DNA sequence: TGTGCCAGCAGCCCGACCCGGGTGGGCGGGAGGGCCTACAATGAGCAGTTCTTC.

V gene TRBV10-2 combines with J gene TRBJ2-1; D is perhaps TRBD1 or TRBD2 (7 bases each). In germline, CDR1 is WSHSY, CDR2 SAAADI. The CDR3 length is 14 residues. V lost 8 bases to trimming and J lost 3 bases, with 14 bases between them. CDR3 DNA: TGCGCCAGCCAGGGGGGGAGGAACTACAATGAGCAGTTCTTC. This sequence encodes CASQGGRNYNEQFF.

J is TRBJ2-5 and V is TRBV7-2, with a tentative D call TRBD2 (5 bases). Germline-derived CDR1 and CDR2 are SGHTA and FQGNSA. V lost 1 base, J lost 5 bases, and 11 bases lay in between. The CDR3 covers 14 residues. CDR3 nucleotide sequence: TGTGCCAGCAGCTTAGGAGGGCAGCGGGAGACCCAGTACTTC. This codes for CASSLGGQRETQYF.

CDR3 nucleotides: TGCGCCAGCAGCCGAGAGGGACAGGGATATGGCTACACCTTC. Encoded protein: CASSREGQGYGYTF. The J gene is TRBJ1-2, the V gene TRBV4-1; 9 nucleotides line up with TRBD1. J gave up 5 bases and V 4 bases, and 5 bases lay outside the gene matches. The CDR3 is 14 residues long. From germline, CDR1 is MGHRA and CDR2 YSYEKL.

The rearrangement joins TRBV27 to TRBJ2-7, with D perhaps matching TRBD1 (6 bases). The V gene lost 0 bases and the J gene lost 3 bases, with 12 bases spanning the gap. Germline values: CDR1 MNHEY, CDR2 SMNVEV (reference sequence). The CDR3 loop spans 15 amino acids. DNA of the CDR3: TGTGCCAGCAGTTTATCCAGGGGAAGTGTCTACGAGCAGTACTTC. Translating gives CASSLSRGSVYEQYF.

The chain is built from TRBV28 and TRBJ2-7, with 12 bases that match TRBD1. V lost 5 bases to trimming and J lost 4 bases; unmatched junction nucleotides: 12. Per the germline V gene, CDR1 is MDHEN and CDR2 is SYDVKM. This CDR3 contains 17 residues. CDR3 bases: TGTGCCAGCAGTCCACCCCCCGGGACAGGGGGCCTGTACGAGCAGTACTTC. It is translated as CASSPPPGTGGLYEQYF.

J is TRBJ1-2 and V is TRBV7-6, with D perhaps TRBD1 (5 bases). V dropped 5 bases and J dropped 0 bases, with 10 bases sitting between them. The CDR3 runs to 14 residues. Germline CDR1 SGHVS, CDR2 FNYEAQ. The CDR3: CASSQTAANYGYTF. CDR3 nucleotides: TGTGCCAGCAGCCAGACAGCAGCTAACTATGGCTACACCTTC.

The chain employs TRBV7-2 and TRBJ2-7, with D maybe TRBD2 (7 bases). The germline V gene has CDR1 SGHTA and CDR2 FQGNSA. CDR3 length equals 15 residues. The V end lost 3 bases, the J end lost 3 bases, and 15 bases lay between the germline ends. In nucleotides, the CDR3 is TGTGCCAGCAGCTTCGGTCCGGGGGGCGGCTACGAGCAGTACTTC. As protein: CASSFGPGGGYEQYF.

The V call is TRBV27, the J call TRBJ1-2, with 9 bases identical to TRBD1. This CDR3 comprises 16 residues. The germline gives CDR1 MNHEY, CDR2 SMNVEV (reference sequence). The junction had 11 bases not matched to a gene; V was cut back by 2 bases and J by 7 bases. The CDR3 region has the DNA TGTGCCAGCAGTTTAAACCCGGGACAGGGCTTTGCTGGCTACACCTTC. It is translated as CASSLNPGQGFAGYTF.

The CDR3: CASSSQGRGEQFF. For the CDR3, the DNA is TGTGCCAGCAGCTCACAGGGGAGGGGTGAGCAGTTCTTC. The chain links TRBV11-3 to TRBJ2-1; D could derive from TRBD1 or TRBD2 (7 bases each). The CDR3 totals 13 residues. The germline V and J ends were trimmed by 4 bases and 9 bases, with 13 bases remaining between them. Per the germline V gene, CDR1 is SGHNT and CDR2 is YENEEA.